One and the same sample provided the 25 T cell receptor beta chains below, sequenced in a study of blood T cell repertoires in COVID-19. TCRdb's copy holds only in-frame clones and misses some; the assay was immunoSEQ multiplex PCR. This sample carries roughly 200,000 clones, 75% to 85% of them seen once, and the ten largest clones take around 8.8%. The sample taken for sequencing was PBMCs or T cells enriched from blood (not recorded which). All receptors come from a middle-aged man who had recovered from COVID-19.

The J gene is TRBJ1-5, the V gene TRBV7-2; D is perhaps TRBD1 (5 bases). The CDR3 is made up of 14 amino acids. V was cut by 4 bases and J by 7 bases, with 14 bases left in between. Looked up from germline, CDR1 is SGHTA and CDR2 is FQGNSA. The CDR3 region is CASSSAGTGQPQHF. The DNA for the CDR3 is TGTGCCAGCAGCTCTGCGGGGACGGGACAGCCCCAGCATTTT.

The CDR3 reads CASSPPGLQDTGELFF. CDR3 DNA sequence: TGTGCCAGCAGCCCCCCGGGACTCCAAGACACCGGGGAGCTGTTTTTT. The chain recombines TRBV9 with TRBJ2-2; TRBD2 is a possible D gene (6 bases). V gave up 4 bases and J gave up 3 bases, with 16 bases separating them. Per the germline V gene, CDR1 is SGDLS and CDR2 is YYNGEE. This CDR3 is 16 amino acids long.

In regard to this clone: In the same sample, other DNA sequences code for this CDR3. J is TRBJ1-5 and V is TRBV19, with 7 bases lining up with TRBD1. V was clipped by 4 bases and J by 4 bases; unmatched bases: 7. This CDR3 contains 15 residues. Germline-derived CDR1 and CDR2 are LNHDA and SQIVND (reference sequence). CDR3 in amino acids: CASSNRDRENQPQHF. The CDR3 nucleotides read TGTGCCAGTAGTAACCGGGACAGAGAAAATCAGCCCCAGCATTTT.

Only a few counts were recorded for this clone. The gene calls are TRBV3-1 (or the pseudogene TRBV3-2) and TRBJ1-2; D gene unclear. CDR3 length: 12 amino acids. Germline assignment: CDR1 LGHDT and CDR2 YNNKEL (reference sequence). Between the trimmed V and J ends, which lost 0 bases and 5 bases, there was a span of 4 bases. DNA for the CDR3: TGTGCCAGCAGCCAAGACGGGTATGGCTACACCTTC. Residues: CASSQDGYGYTF.

The chain has TRBV7-6 and TRBJ1-3; no reliable D call. The V end lost 5 bases, the J end lost 4 bases, and 6 bases lay between the germline ends. The CDR3 contains 12 residues. Germline CDR1 SGHVS, CDR2 FNYEAQ. CDR3 coding DNA: TGTGCCAGCAGCGGCCAGGGAAACACCATATATTTT. Protein: CASSGQGNTIYF.

The rearrangement links TRBV10-3 to TRBJ2-3; 11 bases are shared with TRBD2. The CDR3 consists of 15 residues. Trimming cost V 8 bases and J 3 bases; bases outside gene matches: 7. The germline gives CDR1 ENHRY, CDR2 SYGVKD. The CDR3 here is CAIGSGTSGTDTQYF. The CDR3 nucleotides read TGTGCCATCGGATCCGGGACTAGCGGTACAGATACGCAGTATTTT.

CDR3 protein: CASSPWDRGQGEAFF. In nucleotides, the CDR3 is TGTGCCAGTAGTCCGTGGGACAGGGGGCAAGGTGAAGCTTTCTTT. V and J are TRBV19 and TRBJ1-1; 12 bases fit TRBD1. The CDR3 has 15 amino acids. The V and J ends lost 5 bases and 7 bases, in that order; junction bases with no gene match: 8. Germline V gene lookup returns CDR1 LNHDA and CDR2 SQIVND (reference sequence).

The table lists this clone with many counts. The J gene is TRBJ1-1, the V gene TRBV30; possibly TRBD1 for D (5 bases). The V gene lost 2 bases and the J gene lost 0 bases, with 10 bases spanning the gap. The CDR3 loop spans 14 amino acids. The V gene's germline CDR1 is GTSNPN and CDR2 SVGIG (reference sequence). This chain's CDR3 is CAWSPGTMNTEAFF. The CDR3 region has the DNA TGTGCCTGGAGTCCGGGGACTATGAACACTGAAGCTTTCTTT.

This clone was observed a handful of times. V and J are TRBV6-5 and TRBJ2-7; perhaps TRBD1 as D (6 bases). The ends were cut back, 2 bases at V and 2 bases at J, with 16 bases in the middle. Germline V CDR1 and CDR2: MNHEY, SVGAGI. This CDR3 region has 16 residues. The CDR3 sequence: CASSYQADRLPYEQYF. DNA for the CDR3: TGTGCCAGCAGTTACCAAGCGGACAGATTACCCTACGAGCAGTACTTC.

Comment on this clone: This sequence may be a read error, since a much larger clone differs from it by one base. V is TRBV11-1 and J is TRBJ2-7, with 7 bases fitting TRBD1. The germline V gene encodes CDR1 SGHAT and CDR2 FQDESV (reference sequence). CDR3 size: 13 residues. Trimming removed 4 bases from V and 2 bases from J; junction bases left unmatched: 2. DNA of the CDR3: TGTGCCAGCAGCTGGGACAGTACCTACGAGCAGTACTTC. Translation: CASSWDSTYEQYF.

J is TRBJ2-1 and V is TRBV12-5, with TRBD2 as a possible D gene (6 bases). From germline, CDR1 is LGHNT and CDR2 FRNRAP. CDR3 length: 15 amino acids. The V and J ends lost 7 bases and 5 bases respectively, with 18 bases between them. CDR3 amino acids: CASALKTSSHNEQFF. The CDR3 DNA follows: TGTGCTAGTGCCCTGAAGACTAGTTCCCACAATGAGCAGTTCTTC.

The V call is TRBV12-3 or TRBV12-4, the J call TRBJ1-5; 8 positions match TRBD1. The ends lost 5 bases at V and 12 bases at J; junction bases unmatched: 6. CDR3 length: 12 residues. The CDR3, as DNA: TGTGCCAGCAGTCCTGGACAGGGAGGCCAGCATTTT. Its protein is CASSPGQGGQHF.

The chain joins TRBV24-1 to TRBJ1-4; D gene unclear. This CDR3 comprises 18 residues. V lost 6 bases and J 4 bases, leaving 23 bases between the germline ends. The V gene's germline CDR1 is KGHDR and CDR2 SFDVKD. CDR3 sequence (DNA): TGTGCCACCAGTACGTCCAAGCACGAGGGCCCAATTAATGAAAAACTGTTTTTT. Protein sequence: CATSTSKHEGPINEKLFF.

The J gene is TRBJ2-1, the V gene TRBV6-1; perhaps TRBD2 as D (5 bases). Trimming took off 7 bases at V and 12 bases at J, with 16 bases between the two ends. The germline CDR1 and CDR2 sequences are MNHNS and SASEGT. CDR3 length equals 12 residues. CDR3 protein: CASTTGSPGQFF. The DNA for the CDR3 is TGTGCCAGCACTACGGGATCCCCCGGGCAGTTCTTC.

This chain uses TRBV11-1 with TRBJ2-3; 8 bases line up with TRBD1. The CDR3 is 15 residues long. After removal of 5 bases from V and 1 base from J, the junction contained 5 bases not matched to a gene. CDR1 is SGHAT and CDR2 is FQDESV in the germline V gene (reference sequence). The CDR3 here is CASSPDRVGTDTQYF. CDR3 nucleotides: TGTGCCAGCAGCCCGGACAGGGTTGGCACAGATACGCAGTATTTT.

V is TRBV10-2 and J is TRBJ2-7, with 13 bases fitting TRBD2. The CDR3 runs 15 residues. J gave up 5 bases and V 4 bases, and 5 bases lay outside the gene matches. Germline lookup yields CDR1 WSHSY and CDR2 SAAADI. The CDR3 nucleotides read TGCGCCAGCAGTGTACTAGCGGGAGGGCCCAACGAGCAGTACTTC. As protein: CASSVLAGGPNEQYF.

DNA of the CDR3: TGTGCCAGTTATAACAACAGGGGTGGATCACCCCTCCACTTT. It is translated as CASYNNRGGSPLHF. The gene calls are TRBV19 and TRBJ1-6, with 7 nucleotides matching TRBD1. With V trimmed by 8 bases and J by 10 bases, 11 bases remained unmatched. The CDR3 consists of 14 residues. The V gene's germline CDR1 is LNHDA and CDR2 SQIVND (reference sequence).

The chain employs TRBV28 and TRBJ2-7; D not resolved. V shed 6 bases and J shed 10 bases, with 13 bases lying between them. The CDR3 totals 11 residues. CDR1 and CDR2 (germline): MDHEN, SYDVKM. CDR3 amino acids: CASSSTDLQYF. DNA for the CDR3: TGTGCCAGCAGCAGTACCGACTTACAGTACTTC.

The rearrangement links TRBV6-5 to TRBJ2-7; no clear D. Germline CDR1 MNHEY, CDR2 SVGAGI. The CDR3 totals 14 residues. V lost 1 base and J 6 bases, leaving 13 bases between the germline ends. The CDR3 sequence: CASSYLSLTTEQYF. CDR3 DNA sequence: TGTGCCAGCAGTTACTTGTCCTTAACAACCGAGCAGTACTTC.

V is TRBV9 and J is TRBJ2-5; possibly TRBD2 for D (6 bases). V lost 3 bases, J lost 6 bases, and 12 bases lay in between. CDR1 and CDR2 from the germline V gene are SGDLS and YYNGEE. The CDR3 sequence is 13 residues long. As DNA, the CDR3 is TGTGCCAGCAGCGGTACTAGCTGGAAGACCCAGTACTTC. Amino acids: CASSGTSWKTQYF.

The genes are TRBV27 and TRBJ1-1; D unclear. The V and J ends lost 7 bases and 1 base respectively, with 16 bases between them. Germline lookup yields CDR1 MNHEY and CDR2 SMNVEV (reference sequence). This CDR3 has 15 residues. CDR3 loop: CASMRREGRNTEAFF. DNA for the CDR3: TGTGCCAGCATGAGGAGGGAAGGGAGGAACACTGAAGCTTTCTTT.

This clone was recorded once. The chain has TRBV6-1 and TRBJ1-2; 8 nucleotides match TRBD1. The length of the CDR3 is 15 residues. The trim removed 2 bases at V and 4 bases at J, leaving 6 bases unmatched. CDR1 is MNHNS and CDR2 is SASEGT in the germline V gene. CDR3 amino acids: CASSETAGGGYGYTF. In DNA form, the CDR3 reads TGTGCCAGCAGTGAAACGGCAGGGGGCGGCTATGGCTACACCTTC.

The gene calls are TRBV6-1 and TRBJ1-2, with D possibly being TRBD1 (5 bases). Germline lookup yields CDR1 MNHNS and CDR2 SASEGT. V dropped 3 bases and J dropped 4 bases, with 15 bases sitting between them. The CDR3 has 15 amino acids. CDR3 sequence (DNA): TGTGCCAGCAGTGAGAAGGGGATTAACCTCTATGGCTACACCTTC. Translating it yields CASSEKGINLYGYTF.

This clone was found once. The chain uses TRBV30 and TRBJ1-2; D remains ambiguous. V gave up 4 bases and J gave up 8 bases, with 20 bases separating them. Germline CDR1 and CDR2: GTSNPN and SVGIG (reference sequence). The CDR3 totals 14 residues. The CDR3 sequence is CAWTRNGPSRGYTF. As DNA, the CDR3 is TGTGCCTGGACGAGGAACGGCCCCTCACGAGGCTACACCTTC.

This clone has a handful of counts. The chain joins TRBV12-5 to TRBJ1-4; D possibly corresponds to TRBD1 (5 bases). Trimming pared 6 bases from V and 7 bases from J, leaving 18 bases between. Germline CDR1 is LGHNT and CDR2 is FRNRAP. CDR3 length: 15 amino acids. The CDR3 here is CASGSGQPRGEKLFF. The CDR3 DNA is TGTGCTAGTGGCTCCGGGCAGCCAAGGGGTGAAAAACTGTTTTTT.